This TCR beta chain was sequenced for a study of OX40 agonist ivuxolimab in advanced cancers. For the study at large: The patients got ivuxolimab, which is an agonistic anti-OX40 (CD134) antibody. The eligibility criteria allowed prior anti-PD-1, anti-PD-L1 or anti-CTLA-4 therapy, and approximately 40% had some.

The data were produced by immunoSEQ multiplex PCR, yet TCRdb's version contains in-frame clones alone and is incomplete. Here the sample spans tens of thousands of clones, more than 75% being singletons. General study results and limits: Relative to CD4+ cells, CD8+ T cells on average had more expanded clones.

Comments on this clone: Its target is not known.

The timepoints at which blood was sampled were baseline, cycle 4 day 1, and cycle 7 day 1. Trimming took 2 bases from V and 3 from J, leaving 10 bases between them. The germline gives CDR1 MNHNS, CDR2 SASEGT. The CDR3 length is 14 residues. The rearrangement joins TRBV6-1 to TRBJ1-1; D call uncertain. This receptor was taken from an adult with an advanced solid tumor such as melanoma, head and neck, liver or kidney cancer. This material consisted of CD4+ or CD8+ T cells sorted from blood, taken in a trial of the OX40 agonist ivuxolimab. The CDR3 is CASSEQAGYTEAFF. The CDR3 DNA reads TGTGCCAGCAGTGAACAGGCAGGCTACACTGAAGCTTTCTTT.